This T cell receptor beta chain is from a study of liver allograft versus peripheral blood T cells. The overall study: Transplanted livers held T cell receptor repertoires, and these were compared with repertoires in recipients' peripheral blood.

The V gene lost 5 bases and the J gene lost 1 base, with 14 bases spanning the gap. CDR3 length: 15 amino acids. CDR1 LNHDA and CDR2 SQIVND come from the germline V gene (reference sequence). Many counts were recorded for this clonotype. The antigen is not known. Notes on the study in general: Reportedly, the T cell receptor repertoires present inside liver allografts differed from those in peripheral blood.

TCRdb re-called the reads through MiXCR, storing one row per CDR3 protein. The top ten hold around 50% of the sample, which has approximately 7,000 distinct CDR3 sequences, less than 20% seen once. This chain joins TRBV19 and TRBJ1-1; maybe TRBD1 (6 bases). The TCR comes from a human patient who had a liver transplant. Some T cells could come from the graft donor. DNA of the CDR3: TGTGCCAGTAGTTTACAGGGCTGGGGGAACACTGAAGCTTTCTTT. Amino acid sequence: CASSLQGWGNTEAFF.